This T cell receptor beta chain was recorded in a study of blood T cell repertoires in COVID-19 (TCRdb year 2020). Context from the whole study: Collaborator samples came from the United States, Italy and Spain and covered acute and convalescent phases of COVID-19. Samples came from the ongoing ImmuneRACE study (first 160 participants) plus 1,254 subjects from 6 global collaborators. The material from the prospective study consisted of cDNA or gDNA derived from T cells, B-cell-depleted T cells, or PBMCs. The dataset comprised deeply sampled blood TCRbeta repertoires from subjects exposed to, actively infected with, or recovered from COVID-19. The repertoires were made available in a free public database intended to serve as a resource for research on the immune response to SARS-CoV-2. Where available, HLA class I and class II types were obtained from metadata supplied by the sample provider rather than from assay-based typing. A de-identified subject ID, COVID-19 status, age in years and sex were almost always included in the sample metadata. What the study reported, not specific to this receptor: The quantity of clinical and demographic metadata differed by source and by participant and was supplied without curation.

With respect to this clone: The specificity of this receptor is unknown. Per-nucleotide qualities are absent, and no much larger clonotype sits a single base away.

Including the terminal cysteine and phenylalanine, the CDR3 comprises 14 residues. Solely the CDR3 DNA is kept, with 42 bases framed from the first base. From the germline V gene, CDR1 is SGHTA and CDR2 is FQGNSA. V drops 6 bases and J drops 1 base, leaving 11 bases in between. The collaborating institutions used their own protocols to collect whole blood in K2EDTA tubes. For TCRbeta analysis, collaborator samples were shipped as frozen whole blood, as isolated PBMCs, or as DNA extracted from either sample type. TCRbeta CDR3 regions were amplified from genomic DNA by means of the immunoSEQ Assay, a bias-controlled multiplex PCR. In the original analysis: The number of nucleated cells in each sample was estimated by amplification of reference gene primers within the assay. Sequence reads were collapsed and filtered to measure the absolute abundance of every unique TCRbeta CDR3 rearrangement. For each sample, productive Simpson clonality was calculated as the square root of Simpson's diversity index across productive rearrangements. TCRdb re-hosts the immuneACCESS table, in-frame sequences only. Its copies lack some clones; in the studies checked, an unresolved V gene accounts for under half of them, and the cause for the rest is not known. V, J and clone size are taken as reported in that table, and D and trimming were inferred from the DNA itself. The sample table lists 200,000 to 300,000 clones, approximately 83% of them with a count of one. The top ten clones comprise around 5.9% of the sample.

Material: peripheral blood. The TCR originated in a human donor in a cohort sampled during active COVID-19. This sequence uses TRBV7-2 and TRBJ2-3; the D region possibly corresponds to TRBD1 (6 bases align). The DNA reads TGTGCCAGCAGTCACAGACAGGGCACAGATACGCAGTATTTT. The translation is CASSHRQGTDTQYF.